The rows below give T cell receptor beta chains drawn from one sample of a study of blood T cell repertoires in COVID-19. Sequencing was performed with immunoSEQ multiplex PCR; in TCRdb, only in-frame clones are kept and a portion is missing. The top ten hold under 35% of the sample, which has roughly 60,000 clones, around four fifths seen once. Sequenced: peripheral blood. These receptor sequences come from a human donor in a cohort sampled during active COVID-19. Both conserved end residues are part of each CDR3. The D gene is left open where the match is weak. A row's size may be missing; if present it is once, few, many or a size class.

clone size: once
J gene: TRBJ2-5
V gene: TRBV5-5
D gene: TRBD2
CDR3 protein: CASSLSTSGSLGETQYF
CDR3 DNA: TGTGCCAGCAGCTTGTCTACTAGCGGGAGTTTGGGGGAGACCCAGTACTTC

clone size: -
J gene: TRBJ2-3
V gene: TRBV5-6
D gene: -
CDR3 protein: CASSMDYNQATDTQYF
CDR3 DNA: TGTGCCAGCAGCATGGACTATAACCAAGCCACAGATACGCAGTATTTT

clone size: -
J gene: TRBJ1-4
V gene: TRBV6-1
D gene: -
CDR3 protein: CASSEGAATNEKLFF
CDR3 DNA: TGTGCCAGCAGTGAAGGGGCAGCAACTAATGAAAAACTGTTTTTT

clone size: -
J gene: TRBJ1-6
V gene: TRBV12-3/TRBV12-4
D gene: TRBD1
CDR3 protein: CASSRQGGSPLHF
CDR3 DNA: TGTGCCAGCAGCCGACAGGGGGGTTCACCCCTCCACTTT

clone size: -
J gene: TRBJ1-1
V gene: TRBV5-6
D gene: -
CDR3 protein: CASSLAGMNTEAFF
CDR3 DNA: TGTGCCAGCAGCTTGGCAGGGATGAACACTGAAGCTTTCTTT

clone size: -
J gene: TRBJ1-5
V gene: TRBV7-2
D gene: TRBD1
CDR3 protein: CASTPAMTGWNQPQHF
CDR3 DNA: TGTGCCAGCACCCCTGCGATGACAGGGTGGAATCAGCCCCAGCATTTT

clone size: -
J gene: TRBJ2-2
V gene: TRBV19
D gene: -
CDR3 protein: CASSTGVSNTGELFF
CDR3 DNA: TGTGCCAGTAGTACCGGGGTATCGAACACCGGGGAGCTGTTTTTT

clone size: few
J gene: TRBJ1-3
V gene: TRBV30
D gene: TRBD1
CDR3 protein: CAWRGTGDGNTIYF
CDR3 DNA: TGTGCCTGGAGGGGGACAGGGGACGGAAACACCATATATTTT

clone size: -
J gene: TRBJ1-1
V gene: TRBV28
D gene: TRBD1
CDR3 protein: CASSSRGLGTEAFF
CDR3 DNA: TGTGCCAGCAGTTCCAGGGGGTTAGGCACTGAAGCTTTCTTT

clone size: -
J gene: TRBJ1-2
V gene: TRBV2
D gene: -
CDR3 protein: CASSGGNYGYTF
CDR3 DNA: TGTGCCAGCAGTGGGGGCAACTATGGCTACACCTTC

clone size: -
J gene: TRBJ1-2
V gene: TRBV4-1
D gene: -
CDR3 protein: CASSPGVGVPYGYTF
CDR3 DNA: TGCGCCAGCAGCCCAGGGGTTGGGGTTCCATATGGCTACACCTTC

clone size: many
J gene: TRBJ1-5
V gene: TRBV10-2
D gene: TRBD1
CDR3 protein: CASSKGQGTREPQHF
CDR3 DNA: TGCGCCAGCAGTAAGGGACAGGGGACGAGGGAGCCCCAGCATTTT

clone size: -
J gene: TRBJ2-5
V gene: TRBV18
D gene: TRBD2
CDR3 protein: CASSPGTSGVRETQYF
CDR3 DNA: TGTGCCAGCTCACCAGGGACTAGCGGCGTGCGAGAGACCCAGTACTTC

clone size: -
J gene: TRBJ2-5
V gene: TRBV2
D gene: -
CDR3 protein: CASSEEQTQYF
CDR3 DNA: TGTGCCAGCAGTGAAGAGCAGACCCAGTACTTC

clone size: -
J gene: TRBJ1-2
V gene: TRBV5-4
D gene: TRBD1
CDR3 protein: CASSIGTGGSYGYTF
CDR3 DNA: TGTGCCAGCAGCATAGGTACAGGGGGCAGCTATGGCTACACCTTC

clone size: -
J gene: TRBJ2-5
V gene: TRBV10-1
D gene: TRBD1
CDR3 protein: CASRHWDSSVKDRQTQYF
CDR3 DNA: TGCGCCAGCAGGCACTGGGACAGTTCAGTCAAGGACCGGCAGACCCAGTACTTC

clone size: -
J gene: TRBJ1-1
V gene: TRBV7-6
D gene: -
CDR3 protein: CASSLRANTEAFF
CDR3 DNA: TGTGCCAGCAGCTTGAGGGCGAACACTGAAGCTTTCTTT